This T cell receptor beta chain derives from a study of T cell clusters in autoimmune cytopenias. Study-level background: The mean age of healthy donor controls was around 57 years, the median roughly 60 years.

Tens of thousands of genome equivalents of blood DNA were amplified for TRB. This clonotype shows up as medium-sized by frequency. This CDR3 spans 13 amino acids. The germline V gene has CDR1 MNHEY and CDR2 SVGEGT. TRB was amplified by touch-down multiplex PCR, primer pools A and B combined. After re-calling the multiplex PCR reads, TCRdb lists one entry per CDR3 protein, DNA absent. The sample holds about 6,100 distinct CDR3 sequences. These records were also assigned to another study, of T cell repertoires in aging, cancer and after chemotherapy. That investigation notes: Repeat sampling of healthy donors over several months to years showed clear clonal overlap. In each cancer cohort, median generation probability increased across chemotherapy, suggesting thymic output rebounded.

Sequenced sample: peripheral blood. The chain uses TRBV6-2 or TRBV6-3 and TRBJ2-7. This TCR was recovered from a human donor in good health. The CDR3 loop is CASSEGHIYEQYF.